This record concerns one TCR beta chain sequence. The sample is drawn from a study of T-cell memory formation after mild COVID-19. TCRdb reprocessed the 5' RACE reads with MiXCR, giving one entry per CDR3 protein. The sample records a few hundred thousand distinct CDR3 sequences, around 30% being singletons. V was pared by 6 bases and J by 12 bases, with 16 bases of the junction left unmatched. This CDR3 spans 15 amino acids. Germline CDR1 reads DFQATT; CDR2 reads SNEGSKA (reference sequence). The chain links TRBV20-1 to TRBJ2-1; the match to TRBD2 covers 11 bases. The sample was PBMCs or a T cell subset sorted from them (not recorded which). The source of this sequence is an adult woman who had mild COVID-19 (a few samples of this study predate the infection). Cell type and time point are not known. CDR3: CSAHPSGRLERRQFF. In nucleotides, the CDR3 is TGCAGTGCCCACCCTAGCGGGAGGTTGGAACGCAGGCAGTTCTTC.